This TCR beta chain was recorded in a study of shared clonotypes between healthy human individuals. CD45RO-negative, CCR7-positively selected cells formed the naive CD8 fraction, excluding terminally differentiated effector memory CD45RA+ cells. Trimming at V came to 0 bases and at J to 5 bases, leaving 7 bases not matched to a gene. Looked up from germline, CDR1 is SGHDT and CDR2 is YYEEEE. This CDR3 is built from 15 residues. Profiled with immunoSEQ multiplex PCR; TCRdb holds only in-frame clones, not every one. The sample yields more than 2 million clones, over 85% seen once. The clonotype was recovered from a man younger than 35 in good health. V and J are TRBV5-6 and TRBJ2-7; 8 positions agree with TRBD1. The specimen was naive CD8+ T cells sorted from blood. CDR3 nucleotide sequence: TGTGCCAGCAGCTTGGTCCCAGGGGGCCGAGACGAGCAGTACTTC. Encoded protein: CASSLVPGGRDEQYF.